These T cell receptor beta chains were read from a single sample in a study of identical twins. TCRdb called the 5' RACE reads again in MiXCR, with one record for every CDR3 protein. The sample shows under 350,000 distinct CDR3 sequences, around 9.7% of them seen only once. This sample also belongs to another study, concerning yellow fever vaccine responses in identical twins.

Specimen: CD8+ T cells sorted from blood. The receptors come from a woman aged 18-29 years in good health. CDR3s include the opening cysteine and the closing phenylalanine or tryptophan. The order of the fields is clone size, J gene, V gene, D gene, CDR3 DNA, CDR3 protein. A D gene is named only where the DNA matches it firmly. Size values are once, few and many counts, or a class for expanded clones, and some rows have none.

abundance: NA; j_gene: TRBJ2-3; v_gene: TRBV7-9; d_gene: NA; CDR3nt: TGTGCTGGCAGGGAACCTCTCACAGATACGCAGTATTTT; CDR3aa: CAGREPLTDTQYF
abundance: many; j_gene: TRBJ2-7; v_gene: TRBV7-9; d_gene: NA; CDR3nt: TGTGCCAGCAGCCGCCCGGACAGCCCCTACGAGCAGTACTTC; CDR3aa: CASSRPDSPYEQYF
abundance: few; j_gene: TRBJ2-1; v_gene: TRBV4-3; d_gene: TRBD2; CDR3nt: TGCGCCAGCAGCCAAGAAAGCGGGAGGAACAATGAGCAGTTCTTC; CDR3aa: CASSQESGRNNEQFF
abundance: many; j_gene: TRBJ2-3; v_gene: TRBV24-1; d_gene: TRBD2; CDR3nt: TGTGCCACCAGCCCCGGGACTAGCGGGGTTTGGGATACGCAGTATTTT; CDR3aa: CATSPGTSGVWDTQYF
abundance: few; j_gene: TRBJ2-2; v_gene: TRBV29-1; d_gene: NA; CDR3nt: TGCAGCGTTGAACACGGAGCCGGGGAGCTGTTTTTT; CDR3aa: CSVEHGAGELFF
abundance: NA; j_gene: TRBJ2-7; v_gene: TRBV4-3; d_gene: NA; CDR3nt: TGCGCCAGCAGCCAAGATTGGCGGACAGTATCCTACGAGCAGTACTTC; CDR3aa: CASSQDWRTVSYEQYF
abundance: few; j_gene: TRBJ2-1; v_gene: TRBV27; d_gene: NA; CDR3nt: TGTGCCACTACCTACTCGAGCTCCTACAATGAGCAGTTCTTC; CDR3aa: CATTYSSSYNEQFF
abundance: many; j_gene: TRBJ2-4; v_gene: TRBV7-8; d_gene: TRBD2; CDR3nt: TGTGCCAGCAGCCCGCGTCTAGCGGGAGCGACCAAAAACATTCAGTACTTC; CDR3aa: CASSPRLAGATKNIQYF
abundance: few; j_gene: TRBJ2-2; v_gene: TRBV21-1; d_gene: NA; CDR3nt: TGTGCCAGCAGCAAATTAGCGGGAGGCTCCGCGAACACCGGGGAGCTGTTTTTT; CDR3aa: CASSKLAGGSANTGELFF
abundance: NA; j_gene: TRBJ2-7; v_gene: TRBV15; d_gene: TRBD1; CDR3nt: TGTGCCACCAGCTTCCGGGACAGGGGGGATGAGCAGTACTTC; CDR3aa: CATSFRDRGDEQYF